This TCR beta chain was captured by sequencing in a study of cytomegalovirus exposure and HLA in healthy donors. As for the study in general: An earlier analysis identified more than 95 million unique TCR beta sequences in 150 million to 200 million T cells. General study findings and limits: TCR beta V- and J-gene trimming was later associated with a missense DCLRE1C variant. No immune exposure information besides CMV serostatus was available. In a later analysis, most CMV-associated TCR beta chains appeared HLA-restricted.

The CDR3 totals 16 residues. In germline, CDR1 is LGHNA, CDR2 YSLEER. With 1 base clipped from V and 3 bases from J, the junction kept 8 bases outside the gene matches. The PCR employed 60 Vbeta primers together with 13 Jbeta primers. Profiling relied on immunoSEQ multiplex PCR, and the TCRdb table lists in-frame clones only, not all of them. The sample yields under 100,000 clones, around 75% seen once. Of note for this clone: The antigen is undetermined.

This sequence originates from a man aged 35-49 years in good health and CMV-seronegative. The V and J genes are TRBV4-3 and TRBJ2-7, with 8 bases matching TRBD2. Specimen: PBMCs. The CDR3 nucleotides read TGCGCCAGCAGCCAAGCGTCGGCGGGGGGCCTCTACGAGCAGTACTTC. Translation: CASSQASAGGLYEQYF.